This is a list of T cell receptor beta chains from one sample in a study of PD-L1 blockade in urothelial cancer. Assay: immunoSEQ multiplex PCR; the TCRdb copy retains only in-frame clones and omits some. The data contain approximately 94,000 clones, more than 75% of them singletons. Sequencing was performed on PBMCs, taken around atezolizumab (anti-PD-L1) treatment. The receptors here all came from a man aged 55 to 69 with urothelial cancer. The CDR3 runs from the conserved cysteine through the conserved F or W. A D gene is named only where the DNA matches it firmly. Clone size is stated in some rows and not others, as once, few, many or a class when expanded.

D gene	J gene	V gene	clone size	CDR3 protein	CDR3 DNA
TRBD1	TRBJ2-5	TRBV29-1	-	CSAGTVQETQYF	TGCAGCGCTGGGACAGTGCAAGAGACCCAGTACTTC
-	TRBJ2-3	TRBV15	-	CATSRDVSDTQYF	TGTGCCACCAGCAGAGATGTATCAGATACGCAGTATTTT
-	TRBJ2-5	TRBV10-3	-	CAISDPPQGPQETQYF	TGTGCCATCAGTGATCCTCCTCAGGGCCCACAAGAGACCCAGTACTTC
-	TRBJ2-7	TRBV6-5	-	CASSPSLHSLYEQYF	TGTGCCAGCAGTCCATCGCTTCACAGTCTCTACGAGCAGTACTTC
-	TRBJ2-6	TRBV11-3	-	CASSLGTTGANVLTF	TGTGCCAGCAGCCTCGGGACAACTGGGGCCAACGTCCTGACTTTC
-	TRBJ2-7	TRBV5-1	-	CASSLAGSREQYF	TGCGCCAGCAGTTTGGCGGGGAGCAGGGAGCAGTACTTC
TRBD2	TRBJ2-1	TRBV6-1	-	CASKKLAGEYNEQFF	TGTGCCAGCAAGAAACTAGCGGGAGAGTACAATGAGCAGTTCTTC
TRBD1	TRBJ2-3	TRBV4-1	-	CASSHQGEDTQYF	TGCGCCAGCAGCCATCAGGGGGAAGATACGCAGTATTTT
TRBD2	TRBJ2-5	TRBV4-1	-	CASSQTSGSQETQYF	TGCGCCAGCAGCCAAACTAGCGGGTCCCAAGAGACCCAGTACTTC
TRBD1	TRBJ2-7	TRBV27	-	CASLGTGGPRTYEQYF	TGTGCCAGCCTTGGGACAGGGGGGCCTCGGACCTACGAGCAGTACTTC
TRBD2	TRBJ2-7	TRBV7-6	-	CASSSTSGYEQYF	TGTGCCAGCAGCAGCACTAGCGGTTACGAGCAGTACTTC
-	TRBJ1-1	TRBV28	-	CASSSQTERNTEAFF	TGTGCCAGCAGTTCCCAGACAGAGAGAAACACTGAAGCTTTCTTT
-	TRBJ2-1	TRBV5-1	-	CASSPEVPYNEQFF	TGCGCCAGCAGCCCAGAGGTCCCCTACAATGAGCAGTTCTTC
TRBD2	TRBJ2-1	TRBV2	-	CASSVRPSGTILADEQFF	TGTGCCAGCAGTGTTCGGCCTAGCGGGACCATCCTCGCGGATGAGCAGTTCTTC
TRBD1	TRBJ1-2	TRBV5-6	-	CASSSLNGQGAFGYTF	TGTGCCAGCAGCTCGCTGAACGGGCAGGGGGCCTTTGGCTACACCTTC
-	TRBJ2-2	TRBV27	few	CASYTGELFF	TGTGCCTCCTACACCGGGGAGCTGTTTTTT
-	TRBJ1-3	TRBV23-1	-	CASSHTGSGNTIYF	TGCGCCAGCAGTCACACCGGCTCTGGAAACACCATATATTTT
-	TRBJ2-7	TRBV28	once	CASRNRDSYEQYF	TGTGCCAGCAGAAACAGGGATTCCTACGAGCAGTACTTC
-	TRBJ1-2	TRBV30	-	CALTGVYYGYTF	TGTGCCTTGACAGGAGTTTACTATGGCTACACCTTC
-	TRBJ2-2	TRBV6-4	-	CASSRGHNTGELFF	TGTGCCAGCAGCAGAGGACACAACACCGGGGAGCTGTTTTTT
TRBD1	TRBJ1-2	TRBV7-2	-	CASSLGMTGVHGYTF	TGTGCCAGCAGCTTAGGCATGACAGGGGTCCATGGCTACACCTTC
TRBD1	TRBJ2-3	TRBV18	-	CASSQLRGGGDTQYF	TGTGCCAGCTCACAGTTGAGAGGGGGCGGAGATACGCAGTATTTT
-	TRBJ2-2	TRBV18	-	CASGLQGGELFF	TGTGCCAGCGGCCTGCAGGGCGGGGAGCTGTTTTTT
TRBD1	TRBJ2-3	TRBV5-1	-	CASSLTGGTTDTQYF	TGCGCCAGCAGCTTGACAGGGGGCACCACAGATACGCAGTATTTT
TRBD1	TRBJ2-7	TRBV5-1	-	CASSLRDSSYEQYF	TGCGCCAGCAGCCTCCGGGACAGCTCCTACGAGCAGTACTTC
-	TRBJ2-7	TRBV18	-	CASSPDQGREQYF	TGTGCCAGCTCACCTGACCAAGGGAGGGAGCAGTACTTC
-	TRBJ1-3	TRBV1	-	CTSSPHVRDSDSGAGNTIYF	TGCACCAGCAGCCCACATGTCCGGGACAGCGATAGTGGGGCTGGAAACACCATATATTTT
-	TRBJ2-2	TRBV9	-	CASGAPNTGELFF	TGTGCCAGCGGAGCTCCGAACACCGGGGAGCTGTTTTTT
TRBD2	TRBJ2-1	TRBV11-3	few	CASSSGLAGSYNEQFF	TGTGCCAGCAGCTCTGGACTAGCGGGATCCTACAATGAGCAGTTCTTC
TRBD1	TRBJ1-2	TRBV19	-	CASSIGGGDYGYTF	TGTGCCAGTAGTATCGGAGGGGGCGACTATGGCTACACCTTC
TRBD1	TRBJ2-7	TRBV7-9	-	CASSLATGQGMYEQYF	TGTGCCAGCAGCTTAGCGACGGGACAGGGGATGTACGAGCAGTACTTC
-	TRBJ1-4	TRBV7-9	-	CASRKDSGEKLFF	TGTGCCAGCAGAAAAGATTCCGGGGAAAAACTGTTTTTT
-	TRBJ2-2	TRBV4-2	-	CASSQVGGLNTGELFF	TGTGCCAGCAGCCAAGTCGGGGGTCTGAACACCGGGGAGCTGTTTTTT
TRBD1	TRBJ1-3	TRBV19	-	CASDRGGGNTIYF	TGTGCCAGCGACAGGGGAGGAGGAAACACCATATATTTT
-	TRBJ1-4	TRBV29-1	-	CSVAPAGDNEKLFF	TGCAGCGTTGCCCCCGCGGGGGATAATGAAAAACTGTTTTTT
TRBD2	TRBJ2-5	TRBV15	-	CATSIPTSGGETQYF	TGTGCCACCAGTATCCCGACTAGCGGAGGGGAGACCCAGTACTTC
TRBD1	TRBJ1-2	TRBV7-3	-	CASSLGTGDSGYTF	TGTGCCAGCAGCCTCGGGACAGGGGATAGTGGCTACACCTTC
TRBD1	TRBJ1-4	TRBV11-2	-	CASSSGTGGEKLFF	TGTGCCAGCAGCTCCGGGACAGGGGGGGAAAAACTGTTTTTT
-	TRBJ1-1	TRBV7-2	-	CASSLGRHNTEAFF	TGTGCCAGCAGCTTAGGTCGACATAACACTGAAGCTTTCTTT
-	TRBJ1-1	TRBV25-1	once	CASSEQPSQGEAFF	TGTGCCAGCAGTGAGCAACCCAGCCAGGGTGAAGCTTTCTTT
TRBD2	TRBJ2-3	TRBV7-9	few	CASNPGGDTQYF	TGTGCCAGCAACCCGGGAGGAGATACGCAGTATTTT
-	TRBJ1-5	TRBV2	few	CASMSDNQPQHF	TGTGCCAGCATGTCAGACAATCAGCCCCAGCATTTT
TRBD2	TRBJ2-7	TRBV27	-	CASSVTSGWGEQYF	TGTGCCAGCAGTGTGACTAGCGGTTGGGGCGAGCAGTACTTC
TRBD2	TRBJ2-7	TRBV6-5	once	CASRNRASGRKEQYF	TGTGCCAGCAGAAACCGGGCTAGCGGGCGAAAGGAGCAGTACTTC
TRBD2	TRBJ2-5	TRBV19	-	CASSTLAGGQETQYF	TGTGCCAGTAGTACGTTAGCGGGGGGCCAAGAGACCCAGTACTTC
-	TRBJ1-2	TRBV6-4	-	CASSDSPGIRGYTF	TGTGCCAGCAGTGACTCCCCAGGGATACGTGGCTACACCTTC
-	TRBJ2-7	TRBV28	few	CASSLRRTGGTYEQYF	TGTGCCAGCAGTTTACGCCGGACTGGCGGAACCTACGAGCAGTACTTC
-	TRBJ2-7	TRBV6-1	-	CASSEMRESYEQYF	TGTGCCAGCAGTGAAATGAGGGAATCCTACGAGCAGTACTTC
TRBD2	TRBJ2-3	TRBV7-3	-	CASSLLGERGLPDTQYF	TGTGCCAGCAGCCTCCTCGGGGAGCGGGGGCTTCCAGATACGCAGTATTTT
-	TRBJ2-3	TRBV6-6	-	CASSDFGSPSTDTQYF	TGTGCCAGCAGTGACTTCGGGAGCCCGAGCACAGATACGCAGTATTTT
TRBD1	TRBJ2-7	TRBV6-6	-	CASSYTGESLNEQYF	TGTGCCAGCAGTTACACAGGGGAGTCGCTCAACGAGCAGTACTTC
-	TRBJ2-4	TRBV19	-	CASSPTAGKNIQYF	TGTGCCAGTAGCCCGACAGCCGGCAAAAACATTCAGTACTTC
-	TRBJ1-1	TRBV7-2	-	CASSLGGGTMAFF	TGTGCCAGCAGCTTAGGGGGGGGGACTATGGCTTTCTTT
TRBD1	TRBJ1-2	TRBV7-2	-	CASSLTGGANYGYTF	TGTGCCAGCAGCCTAACAGGGGGAGCTAACTATGGCTACACCTTC
-	TRBJ1-2	TRBV28	-	CASSPQDWGYGYTF	TGTGCCAGCAGTCCCCAGGACTGGGGATATGGCTACACCTTC
-	TRBJ1-6	TRBV11-3	-	CASSSQGGLESPLHF	TGTGCCAGCAGCTCCCAGGGAGGGCTCGAGTCACCCCTCCACTTT
TRBD1	TRBJ1-4	TRBV9	-	CASSVDRGRLGEKLFF	TGTGCCAGCAGCGTAGACAGGGGGCGCCTCGGTGAAAAACTGTTTTTT
-	TRBJ2-1	TRBV5-6	-	CASSLQVNEQFF	TGTGCCAGCAGCTTGCAGGTCAATGAGCAGTTCTTC
TRBD1	TRBJ1-1	TRBV18	-	CASSPGQGADTEAFF	TGTGCCAGCTCACCTGGACAGGGGGCAGACACTGAAGCTTTCTTT